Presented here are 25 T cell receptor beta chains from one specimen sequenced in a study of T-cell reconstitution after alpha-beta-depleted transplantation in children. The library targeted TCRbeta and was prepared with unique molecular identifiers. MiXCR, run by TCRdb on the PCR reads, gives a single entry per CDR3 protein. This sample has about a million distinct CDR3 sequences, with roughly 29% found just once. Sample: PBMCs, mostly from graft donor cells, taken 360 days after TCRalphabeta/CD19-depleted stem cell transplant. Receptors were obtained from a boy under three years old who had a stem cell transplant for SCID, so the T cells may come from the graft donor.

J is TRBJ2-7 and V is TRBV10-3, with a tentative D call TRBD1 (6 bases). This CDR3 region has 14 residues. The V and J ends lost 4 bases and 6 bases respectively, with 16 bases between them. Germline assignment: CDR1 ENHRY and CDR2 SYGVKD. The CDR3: CAISGGLAPLEQYF. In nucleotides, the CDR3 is TGTGCCATCAGTGGGGGGCTAGCCCCCCTCGAGCAGTACTTC.

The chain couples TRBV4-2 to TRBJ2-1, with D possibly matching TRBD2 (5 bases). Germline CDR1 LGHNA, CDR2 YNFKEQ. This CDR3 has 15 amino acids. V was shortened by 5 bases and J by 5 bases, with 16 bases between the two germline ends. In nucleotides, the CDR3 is TGTGCCAGCAGCAACCCCCTGTGGCGGGACAATGAGCAGTTCTTC. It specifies CASSNPLWRDNEQFF.

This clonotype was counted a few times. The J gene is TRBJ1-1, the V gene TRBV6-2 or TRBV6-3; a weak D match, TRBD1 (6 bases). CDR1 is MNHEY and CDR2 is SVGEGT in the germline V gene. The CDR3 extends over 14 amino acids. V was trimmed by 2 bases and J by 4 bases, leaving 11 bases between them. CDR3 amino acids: CASSYLARGTEAFF. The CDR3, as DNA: TGTGCCAGCAGTTACCTAGCCAGGGGCACTGAAGCTTTCTTT.

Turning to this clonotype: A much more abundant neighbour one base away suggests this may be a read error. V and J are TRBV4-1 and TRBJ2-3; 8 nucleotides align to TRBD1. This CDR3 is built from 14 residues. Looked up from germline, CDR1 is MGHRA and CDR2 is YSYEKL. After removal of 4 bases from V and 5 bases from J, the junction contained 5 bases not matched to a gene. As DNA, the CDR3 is TGCGCCAGCAGCCTGGGACAGGTAGAAGATACGCAGTATTTT. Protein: CASSLGQVEDTQYF.

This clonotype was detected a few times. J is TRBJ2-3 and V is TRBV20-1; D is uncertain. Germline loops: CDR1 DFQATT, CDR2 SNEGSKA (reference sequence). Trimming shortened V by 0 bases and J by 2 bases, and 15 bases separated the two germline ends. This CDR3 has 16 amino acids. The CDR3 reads CSAREAHRSLTDTQYF. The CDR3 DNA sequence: TGCAGTGCTAGAGAAGCGCATCGTAGTCTCACAGATACGCAGTATTTT.

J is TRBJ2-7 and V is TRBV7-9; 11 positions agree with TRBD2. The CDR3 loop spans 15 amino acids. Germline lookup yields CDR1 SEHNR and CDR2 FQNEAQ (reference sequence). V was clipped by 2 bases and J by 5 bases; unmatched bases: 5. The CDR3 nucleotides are TGTGCCAGCAGCTTACTAGCGGGGGGTGGGAACGAGCAGTACTTC. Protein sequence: CASSLLAGGGNEQYF.

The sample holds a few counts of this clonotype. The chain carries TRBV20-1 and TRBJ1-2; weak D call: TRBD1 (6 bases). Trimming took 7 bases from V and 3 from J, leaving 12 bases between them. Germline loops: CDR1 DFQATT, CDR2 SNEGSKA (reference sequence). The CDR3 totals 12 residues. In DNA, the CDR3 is TGCAGTGTCCCAGGGGTGGACTATGGCTACACCTTC. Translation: CSVPGVDYGYTF.

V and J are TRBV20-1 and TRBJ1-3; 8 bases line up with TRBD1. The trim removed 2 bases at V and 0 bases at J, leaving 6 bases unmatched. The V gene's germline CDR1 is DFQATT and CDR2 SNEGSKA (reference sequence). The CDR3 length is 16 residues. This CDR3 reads CSARLAGTGSGNTIYF. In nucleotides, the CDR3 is TGCAGTGCTAGACTCGCCGGGACAGGCTCTGGAAACACCATATATTTT.

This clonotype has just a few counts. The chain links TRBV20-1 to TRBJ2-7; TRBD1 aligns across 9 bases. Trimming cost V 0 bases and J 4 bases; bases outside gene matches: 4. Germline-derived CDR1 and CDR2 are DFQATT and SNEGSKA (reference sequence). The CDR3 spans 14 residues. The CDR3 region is CSARDTDRGYEQYF. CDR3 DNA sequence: TGCAGTGCTAGAGATACGGACAGGGGTTACGAGCAGTACTTC.

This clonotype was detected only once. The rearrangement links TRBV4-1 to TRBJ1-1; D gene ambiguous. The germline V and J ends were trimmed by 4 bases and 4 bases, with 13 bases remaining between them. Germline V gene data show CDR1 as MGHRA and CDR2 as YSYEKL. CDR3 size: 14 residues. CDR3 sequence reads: CASSPLVWFTEAFF. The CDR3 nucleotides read TGCGCCAGCAGCCCCTTGGTGTGGTTCACTGAAGCTTTCTTT.

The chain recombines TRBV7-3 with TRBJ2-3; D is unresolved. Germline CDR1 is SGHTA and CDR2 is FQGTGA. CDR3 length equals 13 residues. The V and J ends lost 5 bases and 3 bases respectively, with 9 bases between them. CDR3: CASSARQTDTQYF. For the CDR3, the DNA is TGTGCCAGCAGCGCCCGTCAGACAGATACGCAGTATTTT.

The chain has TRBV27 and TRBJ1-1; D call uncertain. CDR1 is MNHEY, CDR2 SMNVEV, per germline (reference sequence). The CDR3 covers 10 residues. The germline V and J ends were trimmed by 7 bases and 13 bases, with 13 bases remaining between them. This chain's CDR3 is CASTSTSDFF. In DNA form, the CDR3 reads TGTGCCAGCACCTCTACTTCGGATTTCTTT.

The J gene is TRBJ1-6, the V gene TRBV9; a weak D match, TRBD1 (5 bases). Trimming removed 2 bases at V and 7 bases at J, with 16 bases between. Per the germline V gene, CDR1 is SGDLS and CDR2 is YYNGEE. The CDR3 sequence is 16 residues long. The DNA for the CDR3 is TGTGCCAGCAGCGTGACAGACAAACTCGCCAATTCACCCCTCCACTTT. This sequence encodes CASSVTDKLANSPLHF. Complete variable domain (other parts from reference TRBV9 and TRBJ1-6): DSGVTQTPKHLITATGQRVTLRCSPRSGDLSVYWYQQSLDQGLQFLIQYYNGEERAKGNILERFSAQQFPDLHSELNLSSLELGDSALYFCASSVTDKLANSPLHFGNGTRLTVT.

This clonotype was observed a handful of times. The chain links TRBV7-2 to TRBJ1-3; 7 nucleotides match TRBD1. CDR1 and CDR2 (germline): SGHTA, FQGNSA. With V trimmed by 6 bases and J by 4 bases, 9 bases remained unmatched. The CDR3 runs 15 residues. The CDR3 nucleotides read TGTGCCAGCAGTTTGACCGGGACAGTCGGAAACACCATATATTTT. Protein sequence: CASSLTGTVGNTIYF.

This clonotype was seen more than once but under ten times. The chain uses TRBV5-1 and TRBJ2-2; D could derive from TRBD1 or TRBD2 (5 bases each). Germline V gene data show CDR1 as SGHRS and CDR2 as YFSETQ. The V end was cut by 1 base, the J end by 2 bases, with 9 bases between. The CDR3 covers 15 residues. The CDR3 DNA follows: TGCGCCAGCAGCTTGAGAGGGGATAACACCGGGGAGCTGTTTTTT. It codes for CASSLRGDNTGELFF. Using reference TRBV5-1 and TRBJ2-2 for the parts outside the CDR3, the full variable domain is KAGVTQTPRYLIKTRGQQVTLSCSPISGHRSVSWYQQTPGQGLQFLFEYFSETQRNKGNFPGRFSGRQFSNSRSEMNVSTLELGDSALYLCASSLRGDNTGELFFGEGSRLTVL.

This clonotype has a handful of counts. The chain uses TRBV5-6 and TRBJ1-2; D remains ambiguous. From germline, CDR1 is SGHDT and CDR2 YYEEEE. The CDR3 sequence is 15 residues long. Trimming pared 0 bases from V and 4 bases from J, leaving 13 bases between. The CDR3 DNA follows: TGTGCCAGCAGCTTGGCGGTTGGAGACCTCTATGGCTACACCTTC. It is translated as CASSLAVGDLYGYTF.

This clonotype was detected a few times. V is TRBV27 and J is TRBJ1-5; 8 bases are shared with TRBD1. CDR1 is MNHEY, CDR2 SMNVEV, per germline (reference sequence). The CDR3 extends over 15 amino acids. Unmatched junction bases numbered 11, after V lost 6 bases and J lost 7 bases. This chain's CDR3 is CASSSGTGRVQPQHF. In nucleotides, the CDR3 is TGTGCCAGCAGCTCCGGGACAGGAAGAGTCCAGCCCCAGCATTTT.

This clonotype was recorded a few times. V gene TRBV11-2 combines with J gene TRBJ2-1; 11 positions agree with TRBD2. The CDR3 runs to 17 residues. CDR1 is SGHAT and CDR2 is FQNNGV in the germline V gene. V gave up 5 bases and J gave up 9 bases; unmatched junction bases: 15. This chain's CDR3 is CASSVTSGTPGPREQFF. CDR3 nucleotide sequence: TGTGCCAGCAGCGTGACTAGCGGGACCCCCGGGCCTCGTGAGCAGTTCTTC.

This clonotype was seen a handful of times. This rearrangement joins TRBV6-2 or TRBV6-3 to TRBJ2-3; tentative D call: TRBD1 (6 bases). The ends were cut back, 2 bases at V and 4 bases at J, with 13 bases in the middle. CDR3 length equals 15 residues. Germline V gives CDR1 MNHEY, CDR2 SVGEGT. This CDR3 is CASSYRSWGPDTQYF. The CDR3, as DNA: TGTGCCAGCAGTTACCGCTCATGGGGGCCAGATACGCAGTATTTT.

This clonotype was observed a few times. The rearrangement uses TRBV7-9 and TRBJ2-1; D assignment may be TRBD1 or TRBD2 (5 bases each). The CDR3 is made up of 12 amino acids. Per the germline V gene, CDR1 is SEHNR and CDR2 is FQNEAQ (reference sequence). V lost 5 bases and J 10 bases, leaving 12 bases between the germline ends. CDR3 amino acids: CASSLTGTEQFF. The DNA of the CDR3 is TGTGCCAGCAGCCTAACCGGGACGGAGCAGTTCTTC. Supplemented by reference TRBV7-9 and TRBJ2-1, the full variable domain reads DTGVSQNPRHKITKRGQNVTFRCDPISEHNRLYWYRQTLGQGPEFLTYFQNEAQLEKSRLLSDRFSAERPKGSFSTLEIQRTEQGDSAMYLCASSLTGTEQFFGPGTRLTVL.

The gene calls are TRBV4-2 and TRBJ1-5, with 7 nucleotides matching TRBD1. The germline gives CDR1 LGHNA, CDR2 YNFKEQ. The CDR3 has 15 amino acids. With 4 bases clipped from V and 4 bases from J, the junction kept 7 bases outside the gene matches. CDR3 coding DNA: TGTGCCAGCAGCCTCTCCACAGGGGTTAATCAGCCCCAGCATTTT. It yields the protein CASSLSTGVNQPQHF.

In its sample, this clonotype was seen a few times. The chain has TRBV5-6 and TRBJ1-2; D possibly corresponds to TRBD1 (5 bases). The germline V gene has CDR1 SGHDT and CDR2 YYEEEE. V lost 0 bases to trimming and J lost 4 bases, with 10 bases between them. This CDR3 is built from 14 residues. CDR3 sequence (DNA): TGTGCCAGCAGCTTGGCCTTGGGGGTCTATGGCTACACCTTC. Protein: CASSLALGVYGYTF.

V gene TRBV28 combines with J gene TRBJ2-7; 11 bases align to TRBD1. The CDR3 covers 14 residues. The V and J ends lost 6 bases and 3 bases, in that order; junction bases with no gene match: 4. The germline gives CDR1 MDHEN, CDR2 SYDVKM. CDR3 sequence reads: CASRRTGGYYEQYF. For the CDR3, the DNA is TGTGCCAGCAGGCGGACAGGGGGCTACTACGAGCAGTACTTC.

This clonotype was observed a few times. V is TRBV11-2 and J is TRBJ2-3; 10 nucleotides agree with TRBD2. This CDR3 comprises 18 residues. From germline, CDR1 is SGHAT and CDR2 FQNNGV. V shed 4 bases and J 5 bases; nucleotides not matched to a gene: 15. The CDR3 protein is CASSWISGGYRPEDTQYF. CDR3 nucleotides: TGTGCCAGCAGCTGGATTAGCGGGGGGTACCGACCGGAAGATACGCAGTATTTT.

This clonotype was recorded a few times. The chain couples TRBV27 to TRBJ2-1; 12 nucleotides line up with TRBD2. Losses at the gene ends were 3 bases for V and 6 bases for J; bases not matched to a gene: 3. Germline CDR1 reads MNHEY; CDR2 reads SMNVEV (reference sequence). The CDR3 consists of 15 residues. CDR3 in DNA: TGTGCCAGCAGTTTGGGGACTAGCGGGCTCAATGAGCAGTTCTTC. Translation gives CASSLGTSGLNEQFF.